Reported below is one TCR beta chain. This clonotype showed up many times. The clone's antigen remains unknown. No base quality values were provided; no much bigger clone lies one nucleotide off. This entry comes from a study of early T cells in non-severe SARS-CoV-2 infection (dated by TCRdb to about 2021). With regard to the full study: Because TCR sequencing relied on bulk RNA taken from unsorted whole blood, pairing of alpha and beta chains was not possible.

A case-control design nested within a healthcare worker cohort in London, UK, was used, with weekly nasopharyngeal swab PCR tests and blood sampling performed. Between 23 and 31 March 2020, the week of the UK lockdown, healthcare workers were enrolled and then followed up weekly for as long as 16 weeks. Study-wide conclusions, independent of this receptor: VDJdb matching was skewed toward anti-spike CD8 responses and likely underestimated virus-specific expansions by missing private and CD4 specificities.

Library preparation was by 5' RACE. TCRdb shows the sequencer as NextSeq 500. To correct for sequencing error and PCR bias, the TCR library protocol tagged individual cDNA molecules with unique molecular identifiers. Sequencing covered both TCR alpha and beta chains, and within each sample the abundances of alpha and beta sequences were tightly co-correlated. Per the authors' processing: Decombinator V4 was used to perform V gene, J gene and CDR3 annotation of TCR sequences. Expanded TCRs were defined as changing significantly between any two time points under a Poisson model with p below 0.0001. TCR abundances were normalised to the total number of TCRs sequenced per sample and expressed as counts per million. VDJdb, accessed 1 November 2021, was searched for CMV, EBV and SARS-CoV-2 annotated TCRs, excluding TCRs annotated for multiple antigens. The public reads were run again by TCRdb, first through fastp at Q25 and then through MiXCR, and only productive beta chains were kept. CDR3 protein sequences are deduplicated, and each keeps its most common genes and DNA. What appears here as the V and J calls and clone size reflects TCRdb's work, not the paper's. This sample has fewer than 50,000 distinct CDR3 sequences in its table, and around 6.5% of those were observed once. The ten most abundant clones make up about 2.6% of the sample.

The sequencing used whole blood, collected at baseline. The receptor's source is an adult who was a healthcare worker with PCR-confirmed SARS-CoV-2 infection or an uninfected control (not recorded which).

The nucleotides read TGCGCCAGCAGCCAAGATTTCGGGACAGGGTATGGCTACACCTTC. Its amino acids are CASSQDFGTGYGYTF. The chain was built from TRBV4-1 and TRBJ1-2; the central 9 bases match TRBD1. Germline trimming: 0 bases from V, 5 bases from J; junction bases outside gene matches: 4. The CDR3 runs 15 amino acids, cysteine and phenylalanine included. Just the 45-base CDR3 DNA is kept, in frame starting at base 1. CDR1 and CDR2, looked up from the germline V gene, are MGHRA and YSYEKL.